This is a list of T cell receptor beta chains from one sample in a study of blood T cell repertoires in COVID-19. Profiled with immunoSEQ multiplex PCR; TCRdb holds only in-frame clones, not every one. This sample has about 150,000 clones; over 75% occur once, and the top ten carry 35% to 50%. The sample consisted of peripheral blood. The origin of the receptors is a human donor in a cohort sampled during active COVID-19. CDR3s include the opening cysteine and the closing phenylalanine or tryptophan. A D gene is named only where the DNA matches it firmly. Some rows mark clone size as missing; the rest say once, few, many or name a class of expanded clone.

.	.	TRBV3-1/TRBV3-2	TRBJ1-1	TGTGCCAGCAGCCCAAGCTATACCCAGGGGGCTTTCTTT	CASSPSYTQGAFF
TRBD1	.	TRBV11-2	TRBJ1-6	TGTGCCAGCAGCCTCGGACAGGGGAGGACACCCCTCCACTTT	CASSLGQGRTPLHF
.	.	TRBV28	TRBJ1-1	TGTGCCAGCAGTCCGGCCTTGGCGGGCACTGAAGCTTTCTTT	CASSPALAGTEAFF
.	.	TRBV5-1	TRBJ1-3	TGCGCCAGCAGCCCAACAGGAGGAAACACCATATATTTT	CASSPTGGNTIYF
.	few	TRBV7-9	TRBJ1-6	TGTGCCAGCAGCTTAGAGTCTATTTCACCCCTCCACTTT	CASSLESISPLHF
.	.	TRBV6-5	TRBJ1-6	TGTGCCAGCAGTTGGTACACTAGTAATTCACCCCTCCACTTT	CASSWYTSNSPLHF
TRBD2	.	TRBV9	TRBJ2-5	TGTGCCAGCAGCGCAGACGGGACTAGCCTGAGGACCCAGTACTTC	CASSADGTSLRTQYF
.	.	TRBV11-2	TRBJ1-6	TGTGCCAGCAGCTTAGATTCAGTGCGGTCATCCCTCCACTTT	CASSLDSVRSSLHF
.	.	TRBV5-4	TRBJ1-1	TGTGCCAGCAGACGAGTGGACACTGAAGCTTTCTTT	CASRRVDTEAFF
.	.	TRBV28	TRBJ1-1	TGTGCCAGCAGATCGCCGGGACAAGGGGCTTTCTTT	CASRSPGQGAFF
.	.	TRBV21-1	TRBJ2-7	TGTGCCAGCAGCACCCGGGACAGCCTACTCTACGAGCAGTACTTC	CASSTRDSLLYEQYF
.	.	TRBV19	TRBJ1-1	TGTGCCAGTAGTATGAGCACTGAAGCTTTCTTT	CASSMSTEAFF
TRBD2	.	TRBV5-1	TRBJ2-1	TGCGCCAGCAGCTTGGGGACTAGCGGACCACGAGAGCAGTTCTTC	CASSLGTSGPREQFF
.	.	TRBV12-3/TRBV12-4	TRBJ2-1	TGTGCCAGCTCTAGTCTGTCCTACAATGAGCAGTTCTTC	CASSSLSYNEQFF
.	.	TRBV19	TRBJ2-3	TGTGCCAGTAGTATTATGTGGGCAGCAGATACGCAGTATTTT	CASSIMWAADTQYF
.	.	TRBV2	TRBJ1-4	TGTGCCAGCAAGAGAGGGAGTGCAACTAATGAAAAACTGTTTTTT	CASKRGSATNEKLFF
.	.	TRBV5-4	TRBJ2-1	TGTGCCAGCAGCCTCAATTGGCGACAAAACAATGAGCAGTTCTTC	CASSLNWRQNNEQFF
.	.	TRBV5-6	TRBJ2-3	TGTGCCAGCAGCTTGCACGGGAGCACAGATACGCAGTATTTT	CASSLHGSTDTQYF
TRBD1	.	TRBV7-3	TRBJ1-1	TGTGCCAGCAGCCTGACAGGGGGCTTAGGGACTGAAGCTTTCTTT	CASSLTGGLGTEAFF
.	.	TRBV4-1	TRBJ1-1	TGCGCCAGCAGCCAAGGGCCCACAGGGAAAACTGAAGCTTTCTTT	CASSQGPTGKTEAFF
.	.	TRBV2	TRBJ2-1	TGTGCCAGCAGTGAAGAGGACTTCCCGTATAATGAGCAGTTCTTC	CASSEEDFPYNEQFF
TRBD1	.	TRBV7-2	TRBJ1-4	TGTGCCAGCAGCCCAGGGACAGGTGAAAAACTGTTTTTT	CASSPGTGEKLFF
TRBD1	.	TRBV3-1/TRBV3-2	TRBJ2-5	TGTGCCAGCAGCCAAGGGACAGGGGATAGGGAGACCCAGTACTTC	CASSQGTGDRETQYF
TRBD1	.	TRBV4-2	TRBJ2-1	TGTGCCAGCAGCCTATCGGACAGGGGGCTGAATGAGCAGTTCTTC	CASSLSDRGLNEQFF
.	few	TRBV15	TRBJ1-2	TGTGCCACCAGCAGAGATGGCGGGCACACCTTC	CATSRDGGHTF
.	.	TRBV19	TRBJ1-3	TGTGCCAGTAGTATCCCCCTCACCGGGACACCTGGAAACACCATATATTTT	CASSIPLTGTPGNTIYF
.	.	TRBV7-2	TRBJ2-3	TGTGCCAGCAGCGTAGCGCCCTATACAGATACGCAGTATTTT	CASSVAPYTDTQYF
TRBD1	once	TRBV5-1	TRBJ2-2	TGCGCCAGCAGCTTTTCGCACAGGGGAACCGGGGAGCTGTTTTTT	CASSFSHRGTGELFF
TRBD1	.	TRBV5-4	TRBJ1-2	TGTGCCAGCAGCCAGGACAGGGGTGAGGGCTACACCTTC	CASSQDRGEGYTF
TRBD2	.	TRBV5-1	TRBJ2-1	TGCGCCAGCAGCTTGGCCCCCCTCGGGACTAGCGACTACAATGAGCAGTTCTTC	CASSLAPLGTSDYNEQFF
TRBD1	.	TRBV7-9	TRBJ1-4	TGTGCCAGCAGCCGGAGACAGGGAACAACTAATGAAAAACTGTTTTTT	CASSRRQGTTNEKLFF